This entry describes one TCR beta chain. No antigen is known for it. The source of the sample is a study of cytomegalovirus exposure and HLA in healthy donors. The PCR had 60 Vbeta and 13 Jbeta primers. Study processing details: An analysis performed later counted around 80 million unique TCR beta chains (roughly 9.9 million of them shared). Data came from immunoSEQ multiplex PCR; TCRdb stores just in-frame clones and leaves some out. V and J calls and clone size are those listed in that table; D and trimming were worked out from the DNA. The sample has around 190,000 clones, around 88% seen once. J was trimmed by 2 bases and V by 2 bases; bases with no gene match: 6. The CDR3 loop spans 16 amino acids. Looked up from germline, CDR1 is SGHRS and CDR2 is YFSETQ. Study conclusions and caveats: Most subjects had HLA-A and HLA-B alleles reportedly predicted accurately by TCR beta sequences.

This receptor was obtained from a woman aged 25 to 39 in good health and CMV-seronegative. V is TRBV5-1 and J is TRBJ2-2, with 7 bases that match TRBD2. The sequenced sample consisted of PBMCs. CDR3 DNA: TGCGCCAGCAGCTTTGGGGAGGGGTCTAACACCGGGGAGCTGTTTTTT. Protein sequence: CASSFGEGSNTGELFF.